These T cell receptor beta chains were read from a single sample in a study of T-cell reconstitution after alpha-beta-depleted transplantation in children. Each CDR3 protein is one row after TCRdb ran MiXCR on the PCR reads. The sample yields about 580,000 distinct CDR3 sequences, 23% seen once. Sample: PBMCs, mostly from graft donor cells, taken 360 days after TCRalphabeta/CD19-depleted stem cell transplant. These receptors were collected from a boy under three years old who had a stem cell transplant for acute myeloid leukemia, so the T cells may come from the graft donor. Each CDR3 is given with its conserved first and last residue. A D gene is named only where the DNA matches it firmly.

j_call d_call v_call cdr3_aa
TRBJ1-4 . TRBV6-5 CASSPGAEKLFF
TRBJ2-4 . TRBV15 CATSRSLEKNIQYF
TRBJ2-5 TRBD2 TRBV11-2 CASSLSNGGGQETQYF
TRBJ1-5 . TRBV10-2 CASSEKVQGGQPQHF
TRBJ2-6 . TRBV25-1 CASSELEAGANVLTF
TRBJ1-2 . TRBV20-1 CSARMQGRPTEYGYTF
TRBJ2-3 TRBD1 TRBV7-3 CASSLNLQGGLAADTQYF
TRBJ1-1 . TRBV6-1 CASSEAPRAGEAFF
TRBJ2-1 . TRBV20-1 CSASNGGRGNEQFF
TRBJ2-5 TRBD1 TRBV12-5 CASGPGQGAWETQYF
TRBJ1-5 . TRBV20-1 CSARDYGQRDLRGYSNQPQHF
TRBJ1-1 . TRBV12-3/TRBV12-4 CASSFGEGGRTEAFF
TRBJ2-3 TRBD1 TRBV24-1 CATNTGQGGADTQYF
TRBJ2-7 TRBD2 TRBV9 CASSPQNSGGPYEQYF
TRBJ2-5 . TRBV6-2/TRBV6-3 CASSLEPIQETQYF
TRBJ2-3 TRBD1 TRBV27 CVSDRVVDTQYF